This T cell receptor beta chain derives from a study of blood T cell repertoires in COVID-19 (dated by TCRdb to the early 2020s). The study in broad terms: Samples covering the acute and convalescent phases of COVID-19 were provided by collaborators in the United States, Italy and Spain. The material from the prospective study consisted of cDNA or gDNA derived from T cells, B-cell-depleted T cells, or PBMCs. Subjects who had been exposed to COVID-19, were actively infected with it, or had recovered from it provided the deeply sampled blood TCRbeta repertoires that made up the dataset. A freely available public database, intended as a resource for researchers studying the immune response to SARS-CoV-2, is where the repertoires were released. Samples came from the ongoing ImmuneRACE study (first 160 participants) plus 1,254 subjects from 6 global collaborators. A de-identified subject ID, COVID-19 status, age in years and sex were almost always included in the sample metadata. Where available, HLA class I and class II types were obtained from metadata supplied by the sample provider rather than from assay-based typing. Points the paper makes about the study in general: Clinical and demographic metadata were provided uncurated, with the amount varying by source and participant.

TCRbeta CDR3 regions were amplified from genomic DNA by means of the immunoSEQ Assay, a bias-controlled multiplex PCR. Under the source paper's analysis protocol: Nucleated cell counts per sample were estimated from amplification of reference gene primers within the assay. Sequence reads were collapsed and filtered to measure the absolute abundance of every unique TCRbeta CDR3 rearrangement. For each sample, productive Simpson clonality was calculated by taking the square root of Simpson's diversity index across productive rearrangements. The clones in this table, taken by TCRdb from immuneACCESS, are in-frame only. Not every clone is retained; where verified, under half of the shortfall comes from an unresolved V gene, and the cause of the rest is unknown. V and J calls and clone size are those listed in that table; D and trimming were worked out from the DNA. This sample lists 350,000 to 400,000 clones; more than 75% were detected once. The top ten clones comprise more than 1% of the sample.

Enrolling through a virtual design, the prospective study's participants ranged in age from roughly 18 to 90 years and lived across 20 to 25 United States geographic areas. To assign participants to cohorts, the prospective study relied on clinical history that participants themselves reported in a screening survey and a study questionnaire. Recovered participants in ImmuneRACE Cohort 3 were defined by two consecutive negative NP/OP PCR tests, clearance by a healthcare professional, or resolution of symptoms. In the prospective study, mobile phlebotomists collected whole blood, serum and a nasopharyngeal or oropharyngeal swab from each participant. Additional blood draws and questionnaires over an approximately 2-month period could optionally be provided by prospective study participants. Prospective study blood samples were shipped either frozen or at room temperature before DNA extraction. For this clone: The target of this receptor is not known. Per-base qualities were not stored, and no clone one base away is much larger.

Sequencing was performed on PBMCs or T cells enriched from blood (not recorded which). This sequence originates from a young woman who had recovered from COVID-19.

The CDR3 corresponds to CASSLRTSGAGELFF. The bases are TGTGCCAGCAGCCTGAGGACTAGCGGGGCCGGGGAGCTGTTTTTT. The rearranged segments are TRBV3-1 (or the pseudogene TRBV3-2) and TRBJ2-2, with TRBD2 matching 12 junction bases. The germline V gene (reference sequence) yields LGHDT for CDR1 and YNNKEL for CDR2. From cysteine to phenylalanine, the CDR3 is 15 amino acids long. Only CDR3 DNA remains: 45 bases, in frame from the first base. Ends trimmed: V by 4 bases, J by 6 bases; bases unmatched to a gene: 3.